The 26 T cell receptor beta chains presented below share a single source sample, sequenced in a study of T cell responses to AZD1222 COVID-19 vaccine. Using immunoSEQ multiplex PCR, the repertoire was profiled, and TCRdb retains in-frame clones only, with some absent. The repertoire consists of over 75,000 clones, with approximately 92% occurring once and the leading ten covering roughly 2.7%. This specimen was peripheral blood, taken 28 days after the second AZD1222 dose. These receptors were taken from an adult who received the AZD1222 COVID-19 vaccine.

This chain connects TRBV11-1 to TRBJ1-3; 7 bases line up with TRBD1. Per germline, CDR1 SGHAT and CDR2 FQDESV (reference sequence). The CDR3 contains 15 residues. V shed 4 bases and J 3 bases; nucleotides not matched to a gene: 6. CDR3 residues: CASSSERGLGNTIYF. For the CDR3, the DNA is TGTGCCAGCAGCTCCGAAAGGGGGCTTGGAAACACCATATATTTT.

V usage is TRBV27 and J usage is TRBJ1-1; D gene ambiguous. Germline V gene lookup returns CDR1 MNHEY and CDR2 SMNVEV (reference sequence). The length of the CDR3 is 15 residues. Trimming removed 3 bases at V and 1 base at J, with 12 bases between. DNA of the CDR3: TGTGCCAGCAGTTTGGCGCGTTGGGAGAACACTGAAGCTTTCTTT. Translation: CASSLARWENTEAFF.

The V and J genes are TRBV3-1 (or the pseudogene TRBV3-2) and TRBJ2-7, with no clear D. Trimming took 1 base from V and 3 from J, leaving 7 bases between them. Germline assignment: CDR1 LGHDT and CDR2 YNNKEL (reference sequence). This CDR3 comprises 13 residues. In DNA, the CDR3 is TGTGCCAGCAGCCAAGGGCCTAGCTACGAGCAGTACTTC. Its protein product is CASSQGPSYEQYF.

The CDR3 DNA is TGTGCCTGGAGTCTAGCGGGGGTGTATAGGAATGAGCAGTTCTTC. This codes for CAWSLAGVYRNEQFF. The chain uses TRBV30 and TRBJ2-1; 10 bases map to TRBD2. This CDR3 has 15 amino acids. V was pared by 2 bases and J by 7 bases, with 8 bases of the junction left unmatched. The germline V gene encodes CDR1 GTSNPN and CDR2 SVGIG (reference sequence).

The genes are TRBV13 and TRBJ2-3; D ambiguous. Germline CDR1 reads PRHDT; CDR2 reads FYEKMQ (reference sequence). Trimming pared 0 bases from V and 1 base from J, leaving 5 bases between. This CDR3 is 14 amino acids long. CDR3 amino acids: CASSLGGGTDTQYF. Here the CDR3 DNA reads TGTGCCAGCAGCTTAGGAGGCGGCACAGATACGCAGTATTTT.

Only one count was recorded for this clone. The V gene is TRBV12-3 or TRBV12-4, the J gene TRBJ1-2, with D possibly being TRBD1 (6 bases). The V and J ends lost 5 bases and 7 bases respectively, with 11 bases between them. The CDR3 runs 12 residues. Here the CDR3 DNA reads TGTGCCAGCAGTCCACAGGGTTTTGGCTACACCTTC. It specifies CASSPQGFGYTF.

V and J are TRBV4-3 and TRBJ1-1; a weak D match, TRBD1 (5 bases). V was trimmed by 6 bases and J by 0 bases, leaving 11 bases between them. Per the germline V gene, CDR1 is LGHNA and CDR2 is YSLEER. The CDR3 has 14 residues. Here the CDR3 DNA reads TGCGCCAGCAGGCCCGGACATTTGAACACTGAAGCTTTCTTT. Translated: CASRPGHLNTEAFF.

The chain couples TRBV19 to TRBJ1-5; unclear D gene. V lost 3 bases and J 4 bases, leaving 7 bases between the germline ends. CDR3 length equals 13 residues. Germline CDR1 and CDR2: LNHDA and SQIVND (reference sequence). The CDR3 DNA follows: TGTGCCAGTAGTATCGGAGGGAATCAGCCCCAGCATTTT. It is translated as CASSIGGNQPQHF.

CDR3 residues: CASSPGKTGPNTEAFF. Here the CDR3 DNA reads TGTGCCAGCAGCCCCGGAAAGACAGGACCGAACACTGAAGCTTTCTTT. The chain couples TRBV21-1 to TRBJ1-1; TRBD1, the D gene given by the table, was not confirmed from the DNA. TRBV21-1 is reported as a pseudogene. This CDR3 is 16 amino acids long.

This clone occurred once. This chain connects TRBV18 to TRBJ2-2, with TRBD1 matching over 7 bases. After removal of 0 bases from V and 6 bases from J, the junction contained 7 bases not matched to a gene. Germline V CDR1 and CDR2: KGHSH, LQKENI. The CDR3 covers 16 residues. The CDR3, as DNA: TGTGCCAGCTCACCACCAGCGACAGGGTCTGCCGGGGAGCTGTTTTTT. Its translation is CASSPPATGSAGELFF.

V gene TRBV2 combines with J gene TRBJ1-5; 9 nucleotides align to TRBD1. Germline CDR1 and CDR2: SNHLY and FYNNEI. The CDR3 consists of 16 residues. The ends lost 4 bases at V and 1 base at J; junction bases unmatched: 5. The CDR3 bases are TGTGCCAGCAGTGGGAGGACAGGGGACAGCAATCAGCCCCAGCATTTT. Its translation: CASSGRTGDSNQPQHF.

The chain is built from TRBV24-1 and TRBJ1-5; TRBD1 matches at 9 bases. With V trimmed by 5 bases and J by 6 bases, 4 bases remained unmatched. Germline V gene lookup returns CDR1 KGHDR and CDR2 SFDVKD. CDR3 length: 14 amino acids. In nucleotides, the CDR3 is TGTGCCACCAGTGCTCCACAGGGGGCTCAGCCCCAGCATTTT. Translating it yields CATSAPQGAQPQHF.

This chain links TRBV11-2 with TRBJ1-2; a possible D gene is TRBD1 (6 bases). Germline assignment: CDR1 SGHAT and CDR2 FQNNGV. V lost 6 bases to trimming and J lost 8 bases, with 16 bases between them. The CDR3 has 13 residues. The CDR3 DNA sequence: TGTGCCAGCAGTGCTACAGGGAAGTCGGGCTACACCTTC. It is translated as CASSATGKSGYTF. Full variable domain (missing parts from reference TRBV11-2 and TRBJ1-2): EAGVAQSPRYKIIEKRQSVAFWCNPISGHATLYWYQQILGQGPKLLIQFQNNGVVDDSQLPKDRFSAERLKGVDSTLKIQPAKLEDSAVYLCASSATGKSGYTFGSGTRLTVV.

The gene calls are TRBV18 and TRBJ1-1, with D possibly being TRBD1 (6 bases). V shed 6 bases and J shed 1 base, with 9 bases lying between them. Germline V CDR1 and CDR2: KGHSH, LQKENI. The CDR3 loop spans 13 amino acids. CDR3 bases: TGTGCCAGCTCCTTACAGGGGAACACTGAAGCTTTCTTT. It yields the protein CASSLQGNTEAFF.

The chain links TRBV7-2 to TRBJ2-7; the D is unclear. V was cut by 0 bases and J by 6 bases, with 6 bases left in between. Germline V gene lookup returns CDR1 SGHTA and CDR2 FQGNSA. This CDR3 region has 12 residues. CDR3 nucleotide sequence: TGTGCCAGCAGCTTAGCAATTAGCGAGCAGTACTTC. Amino acid sequence: CASSLAISEQYF.

This sequence joins TRBV9 and TRBJ2-7; no definite D call. The V end lost 0 bases, the J end lost 6 bases, and 7 bases lay between the germline ends. CDR1 SGDLS and CDR2 YYNGEE come from the germline V gene. The CDR3 runs 12 residues. The CDR3 region is CASSVGEGEQYF. CDR3 in DNA: TGTGCCAGCAGCGTAGGCGAAGGCGAGCAGTACTTC. Using reference TRBV9 and TRBJ2-7 for the parts outside the CDR3, the full variable domain is DSGVTQTPKHLITATGQRVTLRCSPRSGDLSVYWYQQSLDQGLQFLIQYYNGEERAKGNILERFSAQQFPDLHSELNLSSLELGDSALYFCASSVGEGEQYFGPGTRLTVT.

This clone was observed a few times. The chain carries TRBV11-2 and TRBJ1-2; D is possibly TRBD1 (5 bases). This CDR3 has 13 amino acids. V lost 6 bases and J 8 bases, leaving 16 bases between the germline ends. Germline V lookup: CDR1 SGHAT, CDR2 FQNNGV. CDR3 sequence (DNA): TGTGCCAGCAGATATACCTCGGGGGAGGGCTACACCTTC. This gives the protein CASRYTSGEGYTF. Filled out from reference TRBV11-2 and TRBJ1-2, the complete variable domain reads EAGVAQSPRYKIIEKRQSVAFWCNPISGHATLYWYQQILGQGPKLLIQFQNNGVVDDSQLPKDRFSAERLKGVDSTLKIQPAKLEDSAVYLCASRYTSGEGYTFGSGTRLTVV.

This clone was seen a few times. The genes are TRBV9 and TRBJ1-5; D possibly corresponds to TRBD1 (6 bases). This CDR3 is built from 14 residues. V lost 5 bases, J lost 0 bases, and 9 bases lay in between. Germline assignment: CDR1 SGDLS and CDR2 YYNGEE. The CDR3 DNA reads as TGTGCCAGCAGAGGGGGAAATAGCAATCAGCCCCAGCATTTT. Encoded protein: CASRGGNSNQPQHF.

The genes are TRBV18 and TRBJ2-1, with D perhaps assigned TRBD1 or TRBD2 (6 bases each). The length of the CDR3 is 15 residues. Per germline, CDR1 KGHSH and CDR2 LQKENI. Trimming cost V 4 bases and J 4 bases, with 14 bases left between them. The CDR3 coding sequence is TGTGCCAGCTCACAATCTAGGGGGGTATACAATGAGCAGTTCTTC. It is translated as CASSQSRGVYNEQFF.

J is TRBJ1-5 and V is TRBV6-2 or TRBV6-3; D not certain. The ends were cut back, 4 bases at V and 2 bases at J, with 12 bases in the middle. Germline CDR1 is MNHEY and CDR2 is SVGEGT. The CDR3 has 15 residues. The CDR3 reads CASSWDWTGNQPQHF. Written as DNA, the CDR3 is TGTGCCAGCAGTTGGGATTGGACGGGCAATCAGCCCCAGCATTTT.

This clone was recorded at least ten times. This chain connects TRBV19 to TRBJ2-7; 8 nucleotides match TRBD2. Germline-derived CDR1 and CDR2 are LNHDA and SQIVND (reference sequence). CDR3 length: 14 amino acids. V trimming: 5 bases; J trimming: 0 bases; junction bases outside the gene matches: 3. The CDR3 nucleotides read TGTGCCAGTAGTGAGCGGGAGAGCTCCTACGAGCAGTACTTC. Translation: CASSERESSYEQYF.

The gene calls are TRBV20-1 and TRBJ1-6; tentatively, D is TRBD1 (5 bases). The V end was cut by 3 bases, the J end by 10 bases, with 16 bases between. Germline V gives CDR1 DFQATT, CDR2 SNEGSKA (reference sequence). The CDR3 contains 14 residues. The CDR3 sequence is CSASGTASGSPLHF. The CDR3 nucleotides read TGCAGTGCTAGTGGGACGGCAAGCGGATCACCCCTCCACTTT.

The chain carries TRBV18 and TRBJ2-3, with D uncertain. Per germline, CDR1 KGHSH and CDR2 LQKENI. This CDR3 is 13 amino acids long. Trimming removed 2 bases at V and 6 bases at J, with 9 bases between. The CDR3 spells CASSPNPTDTQYF. The CDR3 region has the DNA TGTGCCAGCTCACCAAACCCCACGGATACGCAGTATTTT.

This chain joins TRBV3-1 (or the pseudogene TRBV3-2) and TRBJ2-7, with D maybe TRBD1 (5 bases). Germline values: CDR1 LGHDT, CDR2 YNNKEL (reference sequence). This CDR3 contains 13 residues. The ends were cut back, 9 bases at V and 0 bases at J, with 12 bases in the middle. DNA for the CDR3: TGTGCCAGTCGAACAGGATCCTCCTACGAGCAGTACTTC. Amino acid sequence: CASRTGSSYEQYF.

J is TRBJ2-5 and V is TRBV3-1 (or the pseudogene TRBV3-2), with no clear D. The CDR3 spans 11 residues. Trimming took off 4 bases at V and 2 bases at J, with 2 bases between the two ends. Germline assignment: CDR1 LGHDT and CDR2 YNNKEL (reference sequence). CDR3 in amino acids: CASSLQETQYF. Written as DNA, the CDR3 is TGTGCCAGCAGCCTACAAGAGACCCAGTACTTC.

The chain uses TRBV5-6 and TRBJ1-1; 9 positions match TRBD1. Germline loops: CDR1 SGHDT, CDR2 YYEEEE. This CDR3 has 13 amino acids. V dropped 2 bases and J dropped 4; count of bases not matched to a gene: 0. The CDR3 DNA reads as TGTGCCAGCAGCTTACAGGGGGCCACTGAAGCTTTCTTT. This encodes CASSLQGATEAFF.